A selection of T cell receptor beta chains follows, all from one sample in a study of vaccination effects on CD4 cells after COVID-19. Only in-frame clones appear in the TCRdb table, and some are missing; sequencing was by immunoSEQ multiplex PCR. Of tens of thousands of clones listed, approximately 70% are singletons. Their antigen targets remain unknown. This specimen was CD4+ T cells from PBMCs cultured with HCoV-OC43 spike peptides, taken before COVID-19 vaccination. Receptors originate from a human donor who received a COVID-19 vaccine. Both conserved end residues are part of each CDR3. D genes are given only for firm matches. Size values are once, few and many counts, or a class for expanded clones, and some rows have none.

d_call: .; v_call: TRBV5-1; clone_size: .; j_call: TRBJ1-2; cdr3_aa: CASSPGTFGNYGYTF; cdr3_nt: TGCGCCAGCAGTCCAGGGACGTTTGGGAACTATGGCTACACCTTC
d_call: TRBD2; v_call: TRBV4-1; clone_size: .; j_call: TRBJ2-5; cdr3_aa: CASSPSAGGPRSRETQYF; cdr3_nt: TGCGCCAGCAGCCCCTCAGCGGGGGGACCCCGGTCGAGAGAGACCCAGTACTTC
d_call: TRBD1; v_call: TRBV18; clone_size: .; j_call: TRBJ1-1; cdr3_aa: CASSSRTGTANTEAFF; cdr3_nt: TGTGCCAGCTCATCCCGAACCGGGACAGCAAACACTGAAGCTTTCTTT
d_call: .; v_call: TRBV19; clone_size: .; j_call: TRBJ1-2; cdr3_aa: CASSIIFGHFNYGYTF; cdr3_nt: TGTGCCAGTAGTATCATTTTTGGACACTTCAACTATGGCTACACCTTC
d_call: .; v_call: TRBV11-2; clone_size: few; j_call: TRBJ1-5; cdr3_aa: CASSLRGASNQPQHF; cdr3_nt: TGTGCCAGCAGCTTAAGAGGGGCCAGCAATCAGCCCCAGCATTTT
d_call: TRBD2; v_call: TRBV5-1; clone_size: .; j_call: TRBJ2-5; cdr3_aa: CASSFVGLAGEETQYF; cdr3_nt: TGCGCCAGCAGCTTCGTCGGACTAGCGGGGGAAGAGACCCAGTACTTC
d_call: TRBD1; v_call: TRBV11-3; clone_size: few; j_call: TRBJ2-3; cdr3_aa: CASSLKTGKGTDTQYF; cdr3_nt: TGTGCCAGCAGCCTCAAGACAGGGAAAGGCACAGATACGCAGTATTTT
d_call: .; v_call: TRBV20-1; clone_size: .; j_call: TRBJ2-5; cdr3_aa: CSASGGDQETQYF; cdr3_nt: TGCAGTGCTAGTGGAGGGGACCAAGAGACCCAGTACTTC
d_call: .; v_call: TRBV10-3; clone_size: .; j_call: TRBJ2-5; cdr3_aa: CAIREGGSIETQYF; cdr3_nt: TGTGCCATCAGGGAGGGGGGGTCAATCGAGACCCAGTACTTC
d_call: .; v_call: TRBV5-4; clone_size: few; j_call: TRBJ2-1; cdr3_aa: CASSSPTETQFF; cdr3_nt: TGTGCCAGCAGTTCCCCGACAGAGACGCAGTTCTTC
d_call: TRBD2; v_call: TRBV3-1/TRBV3-2; clone_size: .; j_call: TRBJ2-1; cdr3_aa: CASSQRGAAYNEQFF; cdr3_nt: TGTGCCAGCAGCCAGCGGGGGGCTGCCTACAATGAGCAGTTCTTC
d_call: .; v_call: TRBV5-1; clone_size: .; j_call: TRBJ2-3; cdr3_aa: CASSLAWGDTQYF; cdr3_nt: TGCGCCAGCAGCCTCGCGTGGGGGGATACGCAGTATTTT
d_call: .; v_call: TRBV9; clone_size: .; j_call: TRBJ1-1; cdr3_aa: CASSGAMVTEAFF; cdr3_nt: TGTGCCAGCAGCGGGGCAATGGTCACTGAAGCTTTCTTT
d_call: .; v_call: TRBV5-6; clone_size: .; j_call: TRBJ1-2; cdr3_aa: CASSLVANRHGYTF; cdr3_nt: TGTGCCAGCAGCTTGGTGGCGAATAGACATGGCTACACCTTC
d_call: TRBD1; v_call: TRBV5-1; clone_size: .; j_call: TRBJ2-5; cdr3_aa: CASSSIQGIGETQYF; cdr3_nt: TGCGCCAGCAGCTCGATACAGGGGATCGGTGAGACCCAGTACTTC
d_call: .; v_call: TRBV3-1/TRBV3-2; clone_size: .; j_call: TRBJ1-3; cdr3_aa: CASSLGGLGGNTIYF; cdr3_nt: TGTGCCAGCAGCCTCGGTGGGCTCGGGGGAAACACCATATATTTT
d_call: TRBD1; v_call: TRBV6-5; clone_size: medium-sized; j_call: TRBJ1-2; cdr3_aa: CASSIGDSYGYTF; cdr3_nt: TGTGCCAGCAGTATCGGGGACAGCTATGGCTACACCTTC
d_call: .; v_call: TRBV19; clone_size: .; j_call: TRBJ1-3; cdr3_aa: CASSATGTSGNTIYF; cdr3_nt: TGTGCCAGTAGTGCAACCGGGACATCTGGAAACACCATATATTTT
d_call: TRBD2; v_call: TRBV30; clone_size: .; j_call: TRBJ2-1; cdr3_aa: CAWSRSGGYNEQFF; cdr3_nt: TGTGCCTGGAGTAGGAGCGGGGGATACAATGAGCAGTTCTTC
d_call: .; v_call: TRBV6-5; clone_size: .; j_call: TRBJ1-1; cdr3_aa: CASSYALYTEAFF; cdr3_nt: TGTGCCAGCAGTTATGCACTTTACACTGAAGCTTTCTTT
d_call: .; v_call: TRBV28; clone_size: few; j_call: TRBJ1-2; cdr3_aa: CASSSPYHGSYGYTF; cdr3_nt: TGTGCCAGCAGTTCTCCTTATCACGGGAGCTATGGCTACACCTTC
d_call: .; v_call: TRBV6-4; clone_size: .; j_call: TRBJ1-4; cdr3_aa: CASRPGLSGNEKLFF; cdr3_nt: TGTGCCAGCAGGCCAGGGCTCTCGGGTAATGAAAAACTGTTTTTT
d_call: .; v_call: TRBV5-6; clone_size: .; j_call: TRBJ2-1; cdr3_aa: CASSPAGLESYNEQFF; cdr3_nt: TGTGCCAGCAGCCCCGCGGGTCTGGAATCCTACAATGAGCAGTTCTTC
d_call: .; v_call: TRBV18; clone_size: once; j_call: TRBJ2-5; cdr3_aa: CASSPATQETQYF; cdr3_nt: TGTGCCAGCTCACCCGCTACCCAAGAGACCCAGTACTTC
d_call: .; v_call: TRBV12-5; clone_size: once; j_call: TRBJ1-3; cdr3_aa: CASGTGRLGNTIYF; cdr3_nt: TGTGCTAGTGGCACAGGGAGATTAGGAAACACCATATATTTT
d_call: TRBD1; v_call: TRBV19; clone_size: .; j_call: TRBJ1-1; cdr3_aa: CASSSRTGQNTEAFF; cdr3_nt: TGTGCCAGTAGTTCCCGGACAGGACAGAACACTGAAGCTTTCTTT
d_call: TRBD2; v_call: TRBV7-8; clone_size: .; j_call: TRBJ2-5; cdr3_aa: CASSHGGGRETQYF; cdr3_nt: TGTGCCAGCAGCCACGGGGGGGGCCGGGAGACCCAGTACTTC
d_call: .; v_call: TRBV3-1/TRBV3-2; clone_size: .; j_call: TRBJ1-2; cdr3_aa: CASSQVSTGGYTF; cdr3_nt: TGTGCCAGCAGCCAAGTCTCTACGGGAGGCTACACCTTC
d_call: .; v_call: TRBV5-4; clone_size: .; j_call: TRBJ2-1; cdr3_aa: CASSLSFGRGESGNEQFF; cdr3_nt: TGTGCCAGCAGCTTGTCGTTTGGCAGGGGCGAATCGGGTAATGAGCAGTTCTTC
d_call: .; v_call: TRBV6-5; clone_size: .; j_call: TRBJ2-3; cdr3_aa: CASSYRGFGTDTQYF; cdr3_nt: TGTGCCAGCAGTTACCGGGGGTTCGGCACAGATACGCAGTATTTT
d_call: TRBD1; v_call: TRBV10-1; clone_size: .; j_call: TRBJ1-1; cdr3_aa: CASSERTGGKAFF; cdr3_nt: TGCGCCAGCAGTGAACGGACAGGGGGGAAAGCTTTCTTT
d_call: TRBD1; v_call: TRBV7-2; clone_size: .; j_call: TRBJ2-1; cdr3_aa: CASTRDRAGHEQFF; cdr3_nt: TGTGCCAGCACCCGGGACAGGGCGGGCCATGAGCAGTTCTTC
d_call: TRBD1; v_call: TRBV3-1/TRBV3-2; clone_size: .; j_call: TRBJ1-2; cdr3_aa: CASSQVGTVGGYTF; cdr3_nt: TGTGCCAGCAGCCAAGTTGGGACAGTCGGTGGCTACACCTTC
d_call: .; v_call: TRBV5-8; clone_size: once; j_call: TRBJ2-2; cdr3_aa: CASSLGSGTNTGELFF; cdr3_nt: TGTGCCAGCAGCTTGGGTTCTGGGACGAACACCGGGGAGCTGTTTTTT
d_call: .; v_call: TRBV18; clone_size: .; j_call: TRBJ2-5; cdr3_aa: CASSPRREETQYF; cdr3_nt: TGTGCCAGCTCACCCCGTCGCGAAGAGACCCAGTACTTC
d_call: .; v_call: TRBV5-8; clone_size: .; j_call: TRBJ2-1; cdr3_aa: CASPNGPAPIHLDEQFF; cdr3_nt: TGTGCCAGCCCAAACGGACCCGCCCCGATCCACCTCGATGAGCAGTTCTTC
d_call: TRBD1; v_call: TRBV18; clone_size: few; j_call: TRBJ2-2; cdr3_aa: CASSPRGQGAGGELFF; cdr3_nt: TGTGCCAGCTCACCACGAGGACAGGGGGCCGGCGGGGAGCTGTTTTTT
d_call: .; v_call: TRBV20-1; clone_size: .; j_call: TRBJ2-1; cdr3_aa: CSAIQGVEQFF; cdr3_nt: TGCAGTGCTATACAGGGAGTTGAGCAGTTCTTC
d_call: .; v_call: TRBV7-2; clone_size: .; j_call: TRBJ1-2; cdr3_aa: CASSLDLGTIYGYTF; cdr3_nt: TGTGCCAGCAGCTTAGACCTTGGGACGATCTATGGCTACACCTTC
d_call: .; v_call: TRBV9; clone_size: .; j_call: TRBJ1-6; cdr3_aa: CASSVGRDNSPLHF; cdr3_nt: TGTGCCAGCAGCGTAGGAAGGGATAATTCACCCCTCCACTTT